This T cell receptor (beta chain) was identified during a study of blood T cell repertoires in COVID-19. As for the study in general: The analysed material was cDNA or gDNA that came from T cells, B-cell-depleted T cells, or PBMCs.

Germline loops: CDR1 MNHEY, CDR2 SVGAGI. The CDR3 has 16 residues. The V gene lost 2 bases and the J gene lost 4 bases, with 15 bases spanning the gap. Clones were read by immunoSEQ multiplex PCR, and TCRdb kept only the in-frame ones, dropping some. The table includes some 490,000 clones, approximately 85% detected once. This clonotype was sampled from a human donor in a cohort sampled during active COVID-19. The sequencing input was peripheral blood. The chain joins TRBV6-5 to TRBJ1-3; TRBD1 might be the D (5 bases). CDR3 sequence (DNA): TGTGCCAGCAGTTACGGGGGGGAAGGGCTGGGAAACACCATATATTTT. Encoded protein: CASSYGGEGLGNTIYF.